In its sample, the clone carrying this T cell receptor beta chain is medium-sized (0.01 to 0.1%). Its target is not known. This entry belongs to a study of liver allograft versus peripheral blood T cells. Study overall: The authors compared T cell receptor repertoires in transplanted livers with recipients' peripheral blood repertoires.

TCRdb redid the calling of the reads with MiXCR, one entry per CDR3 protein. The sample carries approximately 6,600 distinct CDR3 sequences, 17% recorded once. The study's findings and limits: Within liver allografts, T cell receptor repertoires were reportedly different from those in peripheral blood.

The CDR3 runs 15 residues. Trimming cost V 1 base and J 5 bases, with 11 bases left between them. Germline loops: CDR1 MNHEY, CDR2 SMNVEV (reference sequence). The chain employs TRBV27 and TRBJ2-2, with unresolved D. The sequence was collected from a human patient who had a liver transplant. Some T cells may be provided by the graft donor. Written as DNA, the CDR3 is TGTGCCAGCAGTTTATTTGGTATGGGGACCGGGGAGCTGTTTTTT. Amino acid sequence: CASSLFGMGTGELFF.